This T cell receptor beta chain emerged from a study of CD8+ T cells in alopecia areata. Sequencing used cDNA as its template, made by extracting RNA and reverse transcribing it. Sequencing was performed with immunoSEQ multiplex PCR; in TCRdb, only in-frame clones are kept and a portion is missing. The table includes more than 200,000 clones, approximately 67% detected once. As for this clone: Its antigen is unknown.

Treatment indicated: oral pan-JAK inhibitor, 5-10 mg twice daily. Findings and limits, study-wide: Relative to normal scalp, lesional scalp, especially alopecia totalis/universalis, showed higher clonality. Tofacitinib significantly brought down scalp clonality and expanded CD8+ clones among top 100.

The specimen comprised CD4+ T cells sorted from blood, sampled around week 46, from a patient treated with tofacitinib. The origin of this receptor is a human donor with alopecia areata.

The CDR3 reads CASRISGGGDGYTF. Here the CDR3 DNA reads TGTGCCAGCCGAATAAGTGGGGGCGGAGATGGCTACACCTTC. The V call is TRBV2, the J call TRBJ1-2, with a tentative D call TRBD1 (6 bases). CDR3 length equals 14 residues. V lost 8 bases to trimming and J lost 6 bases, with 19 bases between them. Germline CDR1 SNHLY, CDR2 FYNNEI.